This TCR beta chain was obtained from a study of T cell responses to AZD1222 COVID-19 vaccine. General observations from the study: It was only 6 or 7 AZD1222 recipients who were seropositive at baseline. Increased Spike-specific TCR breadth and depth were observed after two AZD1222 doses.

This table comes from immunoSEQ multiplex PCR, and its TCRdb copy is limited to in-frame clones, with some not included. The table lists about 100,000 clones, under 95% of them singletons. Trimming stripped 6 bases from V and 8 bases from J, with 14 bases between. CDR1 and CDR2 from the germline V gene are LNHDA and SQIVND (reference sequence). CDR3 length: 13 amino acids. Investigators merged groups given second doses at roughly 4 or roughly 12 weeks. This clone was counted once. Its antigen is not known. The clonotype originates from an adult who received the AZD1222 COVID-19 vaccine. The sequenced sample was peripheral blood, obtained 28 days after the second AZD1222 dose. The rearrangement uses TRBV19 and TRBJ1-5; perhaps TRBD1 as D (5 bases). The CDR3 DNA sequence: TGTGCCAGTAGCCGAGGACACGTGGAGCCCCAGCATTTT. Residues: CASSRGHVEPQHF.